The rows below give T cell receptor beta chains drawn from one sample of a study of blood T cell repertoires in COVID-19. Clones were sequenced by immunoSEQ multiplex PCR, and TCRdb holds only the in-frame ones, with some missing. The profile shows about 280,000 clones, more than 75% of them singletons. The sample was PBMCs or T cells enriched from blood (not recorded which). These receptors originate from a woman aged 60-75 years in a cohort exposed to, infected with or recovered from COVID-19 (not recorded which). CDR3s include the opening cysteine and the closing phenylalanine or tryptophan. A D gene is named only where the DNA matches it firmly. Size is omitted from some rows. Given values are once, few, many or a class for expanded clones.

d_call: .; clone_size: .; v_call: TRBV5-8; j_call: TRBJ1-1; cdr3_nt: TGTGCCAGCAGCCACCCAGGCACTGAAGCTTTCTTT; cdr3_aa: CASSHPGTEAFF
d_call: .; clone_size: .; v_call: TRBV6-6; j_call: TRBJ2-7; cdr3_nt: TGTGCCAGCAGTTTACCAGGAGGCAACGGCTACGAGCAGTACTTC; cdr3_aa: CASSLPGGNGYEQYF
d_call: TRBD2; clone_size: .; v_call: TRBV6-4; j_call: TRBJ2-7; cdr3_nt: TGTGCCAGCAGTGAGGAAACTAGCGGTGGCGAGCAGTACTTC; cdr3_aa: CASSEETSGGEQYF
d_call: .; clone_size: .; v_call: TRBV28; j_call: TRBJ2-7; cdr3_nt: TGTGCCAGCACCCCCGTGGCAGTGAACTACGAGCAGTACTTC; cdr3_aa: CASTPVAVNYEQYF
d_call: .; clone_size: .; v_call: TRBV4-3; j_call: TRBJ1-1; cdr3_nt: TGCGCCAGCAACTCCGGGGGGATGAACACTGAAGCTTTCTTT; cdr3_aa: CASNSGGMNTEAFF
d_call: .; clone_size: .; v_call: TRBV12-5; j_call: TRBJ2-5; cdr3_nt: TGTGCTAGTGGTTTGGTATGGGGGCAGGGGTTGACCCAGTACTTC; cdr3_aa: CASGLVWGQGLTQYF
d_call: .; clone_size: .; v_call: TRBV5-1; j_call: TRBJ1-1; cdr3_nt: TGCGCCAGCATGGGAGACATGAACACTGAAGCTTTCTTT; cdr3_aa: CASMGDMNTEAFF
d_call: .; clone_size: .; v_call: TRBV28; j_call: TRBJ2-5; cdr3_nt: TGTGCCAGCAGTTTATGGCAGGCCTCCAAGACCCAGTACTTC; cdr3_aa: CASSLWQASKTQYF
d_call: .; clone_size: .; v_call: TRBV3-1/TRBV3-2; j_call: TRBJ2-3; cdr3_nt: TGTGCCAGCAGCTCCAAACTCACAGGGCGCACAGATACGCAGTATTTT; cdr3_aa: CASSSKLTGRTDTQYF
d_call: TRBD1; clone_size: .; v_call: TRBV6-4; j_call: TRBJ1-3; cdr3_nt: TGTGCCAGCAGTGACACCGGGACAGGGAGGCGCGGAAACACCATATATTTT; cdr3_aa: CASSDTGTGRRGNTIYF
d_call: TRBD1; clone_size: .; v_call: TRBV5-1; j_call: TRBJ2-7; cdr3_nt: TGCGCCAGCAGCTTGGGACAGGGGGTCCACGAGCAGTACTTC; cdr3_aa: CASSLGQGVHEQYF
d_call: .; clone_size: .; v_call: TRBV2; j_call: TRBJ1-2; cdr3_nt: TGTGCCAGCAGTGAAGAGAGTAACTATGGCTACACCTTC; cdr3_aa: CASSEESNYGYTF
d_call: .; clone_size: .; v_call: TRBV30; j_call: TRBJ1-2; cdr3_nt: TGTGCCTGGAGCCGCGGGGGATTGGACTATGGCTACACCTTC; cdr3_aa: CAWSRGGLDYGYTF
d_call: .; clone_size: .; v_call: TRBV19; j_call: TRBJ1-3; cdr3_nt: TGTGCCAGTAGCGGAGGACGGACCGACTCTGGAAACACCATATATTTT; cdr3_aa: CASSGGRTDSGNTIYF
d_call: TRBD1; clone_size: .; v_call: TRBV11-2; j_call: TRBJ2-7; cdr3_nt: TGTGCCAGCAGCTTAAGGGGGACAGGGGGCAAAGCCTACGAGCAGTACTTC; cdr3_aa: CASSLRGTGGKAYEQYF
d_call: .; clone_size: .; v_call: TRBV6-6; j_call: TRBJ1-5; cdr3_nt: TGTGCCAGCAGTGCGGACAGCCAGCCCCAGCATTTT; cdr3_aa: CASSADSQPQHF
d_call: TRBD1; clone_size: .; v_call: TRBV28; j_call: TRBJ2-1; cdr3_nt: TGTGCCAGCAGTTTATGGGGACAGGGATTCGATGAGCAGTTCTTC; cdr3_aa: CASSLWGQGFDEQFF
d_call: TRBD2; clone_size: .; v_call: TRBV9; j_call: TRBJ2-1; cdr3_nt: TGTGCCAGCAGCGTAGGGGATAGCGGGAGAAATGAGCAGTTCTTC; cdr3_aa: CASSVGDSGRNEQFF
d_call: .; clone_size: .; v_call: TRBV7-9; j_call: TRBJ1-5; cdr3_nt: TGTGCCAGCAGTCGCGATTTTCGGCCCCAGCATTTT; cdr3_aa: CASSRDFRPQHF
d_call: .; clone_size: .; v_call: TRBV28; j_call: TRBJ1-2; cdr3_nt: TGTGCCAGCATGGCAGGGGTGAGCTATGGCTACACCTTC; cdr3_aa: CASMAGVSYGYTF
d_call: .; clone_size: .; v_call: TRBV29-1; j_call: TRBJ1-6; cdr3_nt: TGCAGCGTTGAAGATCGGGGATGGAGCGGCTTGAATTCACCCCTCCACTTT; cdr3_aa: CSVEDRGWSGLNSPLHF
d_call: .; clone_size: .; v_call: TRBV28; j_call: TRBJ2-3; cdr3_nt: TGTGCCAGCACTCAGGGCTCTAGCACAGATACGCAGTATTTT; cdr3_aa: CASTQGSSTDTQYF
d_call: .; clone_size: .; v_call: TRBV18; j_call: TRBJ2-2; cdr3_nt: TGTGCCAGCTCCCGACAGGTTGCGAACACCGGGGAGCTGTTTTTT; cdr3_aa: CASSRQVANTGELFF
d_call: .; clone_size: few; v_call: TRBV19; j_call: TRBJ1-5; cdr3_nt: TGTGCCAGTAGCCCTACAGGGAGAAATCAGCCCCAGCATTTT; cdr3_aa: CASSPTGRNQPQHF
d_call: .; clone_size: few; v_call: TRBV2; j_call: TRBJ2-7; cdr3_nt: TGTGCCAGCAGTACGAGTAGCGGTCTCTACGAGCAGTACTTC; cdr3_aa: CASSTSSGLYEQYF